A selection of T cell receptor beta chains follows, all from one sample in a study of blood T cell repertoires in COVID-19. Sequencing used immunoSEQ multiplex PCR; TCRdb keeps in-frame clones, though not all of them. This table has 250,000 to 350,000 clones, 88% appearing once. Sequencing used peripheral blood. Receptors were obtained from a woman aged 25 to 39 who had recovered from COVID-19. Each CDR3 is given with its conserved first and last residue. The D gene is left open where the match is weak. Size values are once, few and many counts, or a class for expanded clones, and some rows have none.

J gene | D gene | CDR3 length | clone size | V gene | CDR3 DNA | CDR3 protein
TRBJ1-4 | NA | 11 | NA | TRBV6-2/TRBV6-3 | TGTGCCAGCAGTTACGAGGAAAAACTGTTTTTT | CASSYEEKLFF
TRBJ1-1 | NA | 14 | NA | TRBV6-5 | TGTGCCAGCAACAAGGACAGACTAAACACTGAAGCTTTCTTT | CASNKDRLNTEAFF
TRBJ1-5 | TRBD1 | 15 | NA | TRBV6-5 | TGTGCCAGCAGTCTCTGGACAGGGACCAATCAGCCCCAGCATTTT | CASSLWTGTNQPQHF
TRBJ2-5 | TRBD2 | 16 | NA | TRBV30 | TGTGCCTGGAGTGTTCTACTAGCGGGGGGCCAAGAGACCCAGTACTTC | CAWSVLLAGGQETQYF
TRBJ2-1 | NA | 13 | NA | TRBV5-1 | TGCGCCAGCAGCTTGGGATTGGGCAGGGAGCAGTTCTTC | CASSLGLGREQFF
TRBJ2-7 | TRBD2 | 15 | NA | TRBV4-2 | TGTGCCAGCAGCCAAGATAGCGGGGGGGCCTACGAGCAGTACTTC | CASSQDSGGAYEQYF
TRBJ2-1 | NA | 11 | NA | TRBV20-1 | TGCAGTGCCATAAAGCCCAATGAGCAGTTCTTC | CSAIKPNEQFF
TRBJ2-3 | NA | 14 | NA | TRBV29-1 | TGCAGCGTTGAAGAGTCCAGGGCAACAGATACGCAGTATTTT | CSVEESRATDTQYF
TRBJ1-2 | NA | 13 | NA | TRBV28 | TGTGCCAGCAGCATCCCAGGGGAGTATGGCTACACCTTC | CASSIPGEYGYTF
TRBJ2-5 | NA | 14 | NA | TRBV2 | TGTGCCAGCAGGGGGGGACAGTTCCAAGAGACCCAGTACTTC | CASRGGQFQETQYF
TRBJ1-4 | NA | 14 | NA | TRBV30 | TGTGCCTGGAGTGACAGGGTAGGGAGTGAAAAACTGTTTTTT | CAWSDRVGSEKLFF
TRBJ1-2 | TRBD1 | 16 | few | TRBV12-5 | TGTGCTAGTGGTTTGTCGACAGGGGGGTACCTCTATGGCTACACCTTC | CASGLSTGGYLYGYTF
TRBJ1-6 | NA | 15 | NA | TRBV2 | TGTGCCAGCATCCACCGCGGGGGTGATCATTCACCCCTCCACTTT | CASIHRGGDHSPLHF
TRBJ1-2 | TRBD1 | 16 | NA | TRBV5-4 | TGTGCCAGCAGCTTGGGGAAACAGGGGGAGGACTATGGCTACACCTTC | CASSLGKQGEDYGYTF
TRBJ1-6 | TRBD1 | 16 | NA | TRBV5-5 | TGTGCCAGCAGCTTGGTGGGACAGGCTATTAATTCACCCCTCCACTTT | CASSLVGQAINSPLHF
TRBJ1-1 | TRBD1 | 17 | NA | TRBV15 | TGTGCCACCAGCAGAGCCCCGGCTGACAGGGGGAACACTGAAGCTTTCTTT | CATSRAPADRGNTEAFF
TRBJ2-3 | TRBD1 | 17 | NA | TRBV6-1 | TGTGCCAGCAGTGAATCCCGTCAGCCGAGGGGGCCAGATACGCAGTATTTT | CASSESRQPRGPDTQYF
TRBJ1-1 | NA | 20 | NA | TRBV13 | TGTGCCAGCAGCTTACGCCAGGCTTGGGGCAGCTATAAACTGAACACTGAAGCTTTCTTT | CASSLRQAWGSYKLNTEAFF
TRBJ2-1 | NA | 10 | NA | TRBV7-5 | TGTGCCACTCCGGGGAATGAGCAGTTCTTC | CATPGNEQFF
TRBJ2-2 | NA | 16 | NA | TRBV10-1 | TGCGCCAGCAGTGAAGCAGGTGAGAACTACACCGGGGAGCTGTTTTTT | CASSEAGENYTGELFF
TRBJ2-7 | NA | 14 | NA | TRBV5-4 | TGTGCCAGCAGCTTGGACAGGGGACTCTACGAGCAGTACTTC | CASSLDRGLYEQYF
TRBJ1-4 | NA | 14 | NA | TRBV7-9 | TGTGCCAGCAGCCCAAGTACAGGGAGAGAAAAACTGTTTTTT | CASSPSTGREKLFF
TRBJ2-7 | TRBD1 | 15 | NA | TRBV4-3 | TGCGCCAGCAGCCAAGCGTGGGACAGCTTCTACGAGCAGTACTTC | CASSQAWDSFYEQYF
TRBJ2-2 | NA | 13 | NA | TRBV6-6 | TGTGCCAGCAGTTACGCGGGTTCGTCGGAGCTGTTTTTT | CASSYAGSSELFF